The rows below give T cell receptor beta chains drawn from one sample of a study of patients and donors after allogeneic stem cell transplantation. TCRdb reprocessed the RT-PCR reads with MiXCR, giving one entry per CDR3 protein. The table lists roughly 12,000 distinct CDR3 sequences, under 30% of them singletons. Sequencing input: blood, either unsorted or a sorted T cell fraction (not recorded which). These receptors came from a human donor who was either an allogeneic HSCT recipient or a stem cell or donor lymphocyte infusion donor (not recorded which). It is not recorded whose cells these are; they may come from a transplant donor. CDR3s include the opening cysteine and the closing phenylalanine or tryptophan. Each record gives: CDR3 protein, CDR3 DNA, D gene, clone size, V gene, J gene. A D gene is named only where the DNA matches it firmly. Size is omitted from some rows. Given values are once, few, many or a class for expanded clones.

CDR3 protein: CAIKGMGTGTEAFF
CDR3 DNA: TGTGCCATCAAGGGGATGGGGACAGGGACTGAAGCTTTCTTT
D gene: TRBD1
clone size: .
V gene: TRBV10-3
J gene: TRBJ1-1

CDR3 protein: CASSFDRGGTEAFF
CDR3 DNA: TGTGCCAGCAGCTTTGACAGGGGAGGCACTGAAGCTTTCTTT
D gene: TRBD1
clone size: many
V gene: TRBV7-6
J gene: TRBJ1-1

CDR3 protein: CASSLVGVGTAYEQYF
CDR3 DNA: TGTGCCAGCAGTTTAGTGGGTGTGGGCACCGCCTACGAGCAGTACTTC
D gene: .
clone size: .
V gene: TRBV27
J gene: TRBJ2-7

CDR3 protein: CASSSDRGRNSPLHF
CDR3 DNA: TGCGCCAGCAGCTCCGACAGGGGGAGAAATTCACCCCTCCACTTT
D gene: TRBD1
clone size: .
V gene: TRBV5-1
J gene: TRBJ1-6

CDR3 protein: CATVGAGNTEAFF
CDR3 DNA: TGCGCCACTGTGGGGGCAGGGAACACTGAAGCTTTCTTT
D gene: .
clone size: .
V gene: TRBV10-2
J gene: TRBJ1-1

CDR3 protein: CASRRGQQNEKLFF
CDR3 DNA: TGTGCCAGCAGACGTGGACAGCAAAATGAAAAACTGTTTTTT
D gene: .
clone size: .
V gene: TRBV28
J gene: TRBJ1-4

CDR3 protein: CAYSSGRAPGELFF
CDR3 DNA: TGTGCCTACTCTAGCGGGAGGGCCCCCGGGGAGCTGTTTTTT
D gene: TRBD2
clone size: .
V gene: TRBV30
J gene: TRBJ2-2

CDR3 protein: CASSFMTGRGTDTQYF
CDR3 DNA: TGTGCCAGCAGCTTCATGACGGGTCGTGGCACAGATACGCAGTATTTT
D gene: .
clone size: few
V gene: TRBV7-9
J gene: TRBJ2-3

CDR3 protein: CASSVVAGGMNTEAFF
CDR3 DNA: TGTGCCAGCAGCGTAGTAGCAGGGGGAATGAACACTGAAGCTTTCTTT
D gene: TRBD1
clone size: few
V gene: TRBV9
J gene: TRBJ1-1

CDR3 protein: CASSHSLDGGDEQYF
CDR3 DNA: TGCGCCAGCAGCCATTCCCTCGACGGGGGGGACGAGCAGTACTTC
D gene: TRBD2
clone size: .
V gene: TRBV4-3
J gene: TRBJ2-7

CDR3 protein: CASSLIAGTNSPLHF
CDR3 DNA: TGTGCCAGCAGCTTAATAGCCGGGACTAATTCACCCCTCCACTTT
D gene: .
clone size: .
V gene: TRBV7-6
J gene: TRBJ1-6

CDR3 protein: CASSLEWSNEQYF
CDR3 DNA: TGTGCCAGCAGCTTAGAATGGAGTAACGAGCAGTACTTC
D gene: .
clone size: few
V gene: TRBV13
J gene: TRBJ2-7

CDR3 protein: CASSLYSNQPQHF
CDR3 DNA: TGTGCCAGCAGTCTCTATAGCAATCAGCCCCAGCATTTT
D gene: .
clone size: few
V gene: TRBV12-3/TRBV12-4
J gene: TRBJ1-5

CDR3 protein: CSVEAFGTSGMTQYF
CDR3 DNA: TGCAGCGTTGAAGCCTTCGGGACTAGCGGGATGACGCAGTATTTT
D gene: TRBD2
clone size: .
V gene: TRBV29-1
J gene: TRBJ2-3

CDR3 protein: CASSRVAGGPYEQYF
CDR3 DNA: TGTGCCAGCAGTAGAGTAGCGGGAGGGCCGTACGAGCAGTACTTC
D gene: TRBD2
clone size: .
V gene: TRBV6-5
J gene: TRBJ2-7

CDR3 protein: CASSGDSYNEQFF
CDR3 DNA: TGTGCCAGCAGCGGGGACAGTTACAATGAGCAGTTCTTC
D gene: TRBD1
clone size: .
V gene: TRBV9
J gene: TRBJ2-1

CDR3 protein: CATSRARVTGELFF
CDR3 DNA: TGTGCCACCAGCAGAGCGAGAGTCACCGGGGAGCTGTTTTTT
D gene: .
clone size: few
V gene: TRBV15
J gene: TRBJ2-2

CDR3 protein: CASSLAGGPTGELFF
CDR3 DNA: TGTGCCAGCAGCCTCGCGGGAGGCCCCACCGGGGAGCTGTTTTTT
D gene: TRBD2
clone size: few
V gene: TRBV9
J gene: TRBJ2-2

CDR3 protein: CSARDPLNQPQHF
CDR3 DNA: TGCAGTGCTAGAGATCCGCTCAATCAGCCCCAGCATTTT
D gene: .
clone size: .
V gene: TRBV20-1
J gene: TRBJ1-5

CDR3 protein: CASSLWGLNQPQHF
CDR3 DNA: TGTGCCAGCAGCTTGTGGGGGCTGAATCAGCCCCAGCATTTT
D gene: .
clone size: few
V gene: TRBV5-8
J gene: TRBJ1-5

CDR3 protein: CASSLEGGPIYGYTF
CDR3 DNA: TGTGCCAGCAGTTTAGAGGGGGGCCCCATCTATGGCTACACCTTC
D gene: .
clone size: few
V gene: TRBV12-3/TRBV12-4
J gene: TRBJ1-2

CDR3 protein: CASSFGTGNTEAFF
CDR3 DNA: TGCGCCAGCAGCTTCGGGACAGGGAACACTGAAGCTTTCTTT
D gene: TRBD1
clone size: many
V gene: TRBV5-1
J gene: TRBJ1-1

CDR3 protein: CSVAGQGWAEAFF
CDR3 DNA: TGCAGCGTTGCAGGACAGGGGTGGGCTGAAGCTTTCTTT
D gene: TRBD1
clone size: many
V gene: TRBV29-1
J gene: TRBJ1-1

CDR3 protein: CASSHDTEAFF
CDR3 DNA: TGTGCCAGCAGTCATGATACTGAAGCTTTCTTT
D gene: .
clone size: .
V gene: TRBV3-1
J gene: TRBJ1-1

CDR3 protein: CASGPPPGDTLFF
CDR3 DNA: TGTGCCAGCGGCCCCCCACCAGGGGACACACTGTTTTTT
D gene: .
clone size: few
V gene: TRBV12-3/TRBV12-4
J gene: TRBJ1-4

CDR3 protein: CASSLTGELFF
CDR3 DNA: TGTGCCAGCAGCTTGACTGGGGAGCTGTTTTTT
D gene: .
clone size: few
V gene: TRBV11-1
J gene: TRBJ2-2

CDR3 protein: CASRATGTNSPLHF
CDR3 DNA: TGTGCCAGCAGGGCGACAGGAACGAATTCACCCCTCCACTTT
D gene: .
clone size: few
V gene: TRBV12-3/TRBV12-4
J gene: TRBJ1-6

CDR3 protein: CASSSTGGNSPLHF
CDR3 DNA: TGTGCCAGCAGTTCGACAGGGGGAAATTCACCCCTCCACTTT
D gene: TRBD1
clone size: large
V gene: TRBV28
J gene: TRBJ1-6

CDR3 protein: CASSARAGNYEQYF
CDR3 DNA: TGTGCCAGCAGCGCCCGAGCGGGCAACTACGAGCAGTACTTC
D gene: .
clone size: .
V gene: TRBV3-1
J gene: TRBJ2-7

CDR3 protein: CAAGESNSPLHF
CDR3 DNA: TGTGCGGCCGGGGAGAGTAATTCACCCCTCCACTTT
D gene: .
clone size: many
V gene: TRBV7-9
J gene: TRBJ1-6

CDR3 protein: CATSSTAVSSYEQYF
CDR3 DNA: TGTGCCACCAGCTCTACAGCGGTGAGCTCCTACGAGCAGTACTTC
D gene: .
clone size: .
V gene: TRBV15
J gene: TRBJ2-7

CDR3 protein: CASSRTGDSGNTIYF
CDR3 DNA: TGTGCCAGCAGCCGAACAGGGGACTCTGGAAACACCATATATTTT
D gene: TRBD1
clone size: many
V gene: TRBV4-2
J gene: TRBJ1-3

CDR3 protein: CSVTLTGGYTF
CDR3 DNA: TGCAGCGTCACTTTGACGGGTGGCTACACCTTC
D gene: .
clone size: .
V gene: TRBV29-1
J gene: TRBJ1-2

CDR3 protein: CASRRTGREGYGYTF
CDR3 DNA: TGTGCCAGCAGGAGGACAGGGAGAGAGGGCTATGGCTACACCTTC
D gene: TRBD1
clone size: few
V gene: TRBV12-3/TRBV12-4
J gene: TRBJ1-2

CDR3 protein: CASSLQTDSYEQYF
CDR3 DNA: TGTGCCAGCAGCTTACAGACGGACTCCTACGAGCAGTACTTC
D gene: .
clone size: .
V gene: TRBV7-9
J gene: TRBJ2-7

CDR3 protein: CASSSERAYEQYF
CDR3 DNA: TGTGCCAGCAGCTCGGAGCGGGCCTACGAGCAGTACTTC
D gene: .
clone size: many
V gene: TRBV7-6
J gene: TRBJ2-7

CDR3 protein: CASSLGQGPGELFF
CDR3 DNA: TGTGCCAGCAGCTTAGGGCAAGGACCCGGGGAGCTGTTTTTT
D gene: .
clone size: many
V gene: TRBV7-2
J gene: TRBJ2-2

CDR3 protein: CASSLYRLAGVLTNEQFF
CDR3 DNA: TGTGCCAGCAGTTTGTACCGACTAGCGGGAGTGCTTACAAATGAGCAGTTCTTC
D gene: TRBD2
clone size: .
V gene: TRBV28
J gene: TRBJ2-1

CDR3 protein: CASSIPYNEQFF
CDR3 DNA: TGTGCCAGCAGCATCCCATACAATGAGCAGTTCTTC
D gene: .
clone size: .
V gene: TRBV5-5
J gene: TRBJ2-1

CDR3 protein: CASSQDQDSDYYEQYF
CDR3 DNA: TGCGCCAGCAGCCAAGACCAAGACAGCGATTACTACGAGCAGTACTTC
D gene: .
clone size: .
V gene: TRBV4-3
J gene: TRBJ2-7